The 10 T cell receptor beta chains reported below all come from one sample, sequenced in a study of blood T cell repertoires in COVID-19. Clones were sequenced by immunoSEQ multiplex PCR, and TCRdb holds only the in-frame ones, with some missing. Seen here are approximately 10,000 clones, about 76% observed once, and the top ten hold over 5%. Sequences were obtained from peripheral blood. Receptors were obtained from a man between 60 and 75 years old with COVID-19, enrolled during active disease.

This clone showed up just once. The chain is built from TRBV11-3 and TRBJ2-1; 7 bases match TRBD1. Per germline, CDR1 SGHNT and CDR2 YENEEA. V shed 5 bases and J 15 bases; nucleotides not matched to a gene: 10. The CDR3 loop spans 12 amino acids. The CDR3 bases are TGTGCCAGCAGCCCCCGGGCAGGGGGTTCGTTCTTC. Its protein product is CASSPRAGGSFF. The variable domain in full, with the rest retrieved from reference TRBV11-3 and TRBJ2-1, is EAGVVQSPRYKIIEKKQPVAFWCNPISGHNTLYWYLQNLGQGPELLIRYENEEAVDDSQLPKDRFSAERLKGVDSTLKIQPAELGDSAVYLCASSPRAGGSFFGPGTRLTVL.

The chain combines TRBV7-8 with TRBJ2-4; no reliable D call. V gave up 1 base and J gave up 0 bases, with 10 bases separating them. Germline values: CDR1 SGHVS, CDR2 FQNEAQ. The CDR3 covers 16 residues. The DNA for the CDR3 is TGTGCCAGCAGCTTAGGGGCCACCCTAGCCAAAAACATTCAGTACTTC. Amino acids: CASSLGATLAKNIQYF.

Written as DNA, the CDR3 is TGTGCCAGCAGCGTAGCGGGAAGTTCGTCCGGGGAGCTGTTTTTT. It translates to CASSVAGSSSGELFF. The rearrangement uses TRBV9 and TRBJ2-2; D is possibly TRBD2 (5 bases). The CDR3 is 15 residues long. The V gene lost 0 bases and the J gene lost 6 bases, with 12 bases spanning the gap. Germline CDR1 and CDR2: SGDLS and YYNGEE.

This clone was seen only a few times. The V and J genes are TRBV19 and TRBJ1-5; weak D call: TRBD1 (5 bases). Germline CDR1 LNHDA, CDR2 SQIVND (reference sequence). V was pared by 3 bases and J by 9 bases, with 12 bases between. The CDR3 is made up of 13 amino acids. CDR3 residues: CASSIGGIGPQHF. CDR3 DNA: TGTGCCAGTAGTATCGGGGGGATAGGGCCCCAGCATTTT.

CDR3 sequence (DNA): TGTGCCAGCAGCAAAATCAATACAGCCGATAACTCCTACGAGCAGTACGTC. Its translation: CASSKINTADNSYEQYV. The chain combines TRBV21-1 with TRBJ2-7; the table's D call, TRBD1, has no DNA check behind it. TRBV21-1 represents a pseudogene. This CDR3 has 17 amino acids.

The chain carries TRBV30 and TRBJ2-7, with D possibly matching TRBD2 (6 bases). Trimming pared 3 bases from V and 2 bases from J, leaving 17 bases between. Germline V gene lookup returns CDR1 GTSNPN and CDR2 SVGIG (reference sequence). This CDR3 spans 15 amino acids. The CDR3 DNA reads TGTGCCTGGAGCGCGGGGCCTTTTGTTCCCTACGAGCAGTACTTC. It codes for CAWSAGPFVPYEQYF.

The gene calls are TRBV5-1 and TRBJ2-5; 7 nucleotides align to TRBD2. In germline, CDR1 is SGHRS, CDR2 YFSETQ. The CDR3 is 16 residues long. With 1 base clipped from V and 2 bases from J, the junction kept 8 bases outside the gene matches. The CDR3 here is CASSLRPPGGQETQYF. The CDR3 nucleotides read TGCGCCAGCAGCTTGAGGCCACCGGGGGGACAAGAGACCCAGTACTTC.

This chain joins TRBV11-3 and TRBJ2-5, with TRBD2 matching over 9 bases. The trim removed 5 bases at V and 3 bases at J, leaving 16 bases unmatched. The CDR3 totals 18 residues. CDR1 and CDR2 (germline): SGHNT, YENEEA. The CDR3 protein is CASSLGYAGGGSEETQYF. CDR3 DNA: TGTGCCAGCAGCCTGGGGTACGCGGGAGGGGGTTCGGAAGAGACCCAGTACTTC.

The rearrangement uses TRBV14 and TRBJ2-3; 9 bases align to TRBD2. Germline lookup yields CDR1 SGHDN and CDR2 FVKESK. Trimming at V came to 4 bases and at J to 5 bases, leaving 13 bases not matched to a gene. The CDR3 runs to 17 residues. The CDR3 loop reads CASSRTAIAGVVDTQYF. The CDR3 DNA follows: TGTGCCAGCAGCCGGACCGCAATAGCGGGAGTGGTAGATACGCAGTATTTT.

This clone was found a few times. The V call is TRBV28, the J call TRBJ1-5; no reliable D call. The CDR3 length is 17 residues. V was shortened by 4 bases and J by 2 bases, with 18 bases between the two germline ends. Germline V gene data show CDR1 as MDHEN and CDR2 as SYDVKM. The CDR3 protein is CASSSHTRGFRNQPQHF. The CDR3 bases are TGTGCCAGCAGTTCACATACCCGGGGTTTTCGCAATCAGCCCCAGCATTTT.